This T cell receptor (beta chain) stems from a study of tumor and adjacent non-tumor tissue in lung cancer. Turning to the study itself: Stage I to III disease affected 9 to 10 men and a handful of women aged roughly 31 to 76. General observations from the study: Significantly higher TCR diversity was found in tumor than normal lung.

Three rounds of nested PCR, following a modified ARM-PCR protocol, produced the TCRbeta library. TCRdb ran MiXCR on the multiplex PCR reads and lists one entry per CDR3 protein. The sample lists some 200,000 distinct CDR3 sequences, over 55% occurring once. Only a few counts were recorded for this clonotype. Antigen specificity is unknown. RNA was extracted from bulk tissue without any cell sorting. Newly diagnosed lung cancer patients had thoracic surgery in China, August–late 2014, without prior chemotherapy. The germline CDR1 and CDR2 sequences are MNHEY and SVGEGT. V shed 0 bases and J shed 4 bases, with 12 bases lying between them. The CDR3 length is 15 residues.

The source of this sequence is a man in his 60s with non-small cell lung cancer. Specimen: lung tumor tissue. The chain couples TRBV6-2 or TRBV6-3 to TRBJ1-2, with D hard to call. CDR3 amino acids: CASSYSNAAAYGYTF. The CDR3 nucleotides are TGTGCCAGCAGTTACTCGAACGCAGCTGCCTATGGCTACACCTTC.